The 8 T cell receptor beta chains reported below all come from one sample, sequenced in a study of blood T cell repertoires in COVID-19. TCRdb's copy holds only in-frame clones and misses some; the assay was immunoSEQ multiplex PCR. The sample has under 65,000 clones; almost 80% are singletons. The sequencing input was PBMCs or T cells enriched from blood (not recorded which). These receptors were collected from a woman in her forties or fifties with acute COVID-19.

The chain uses TRBV30 and TRBJ1-5, with unresolved D. The CDR3 contains 13 residues. CDR1 and CDR2 from the germline V gene are GTSNPN and SVGIG (reference sequence). Trimming removed 0 bases at V and 7 bases at J, with 10 bases between. DNA for the CDR3: TGTGCCTGGAGTGTACTTGCCCACCAGCCCCAGCATTTT. It specifies CAWSVLAHQPQHF.

The chain couples TRBV6-1 to TRBJ2-1; 8 nucleotides line up with TRBD1. Germline CDR1 is MNHNS and CDR2 is SASEGT. The J segment lost 8 bases and the V segment lost 2 bases, leaving 11 bases of the junction unmatched. The CDR3 has 16 amino acids. This chain's CDR3 is CASSEWAWAGGDEQFF. The DNA of the CDR3 is TGTGCCAGCAGTGAATGGGCGTGGGCAGGGGGCGATGAGCAGTTCTTC.

The rearrangement links TRBV11-1 to TRBJ1-4; TRBD1 aligns across 7 bases. CDR1 is SGHAT, CDR2 FQDESV, per germline (reference sequence). This CDR3 contains 13 residues. The V segment lost 5 bases and the J segment 5 bases; nucleotides outside the gene matches: 2. This CDR3 is CASSGTENEKLFF. In nucleotides, the CDR3 is TGTGCCAGCAGCGGGACAGAAAATGAAAAACTGTTTTTT.

CDR3 residues: CASSLDPRQGYGYTF. The CDR3 nucleotides read TGTGCCAGCAGCTTAGATCCTAGGCAGGGCTATGGCTACACCTTC. The rearrangement uses TRBV7-9 and TRBJ1-2; the D gene is possibly TRBD1 (5 bases). CDR1 is SEHNR, CDR2 FQNEAQ, per germline (reference sequence). This CDR3 region has 15 residues. Trimming shortened V by 1 base and J by 4 bases, and 13 bases separated the two germline ends.

The V gene is TRBV1, the J gene TRBJ2-5; TRBD2 is the table's D call and was not checked against the DNA. TRBV1 is annotated as a pseudogene. CDR3 length: 20 residues. The CDR3: CTSSQESLGLGLAPEETQYF. The CDR3 nucleotides read TGCACCAGCAGCCAAGAAAGTTTGGGTTTGGGACTAGCGCCTGAAGAGACCCAGTACTTC.

This chain links TRBV5-1 with TRBJ2-3; TRBD1 aligns across 8 bases. CDR1 is SGHRS and CDR2 is YFSETQ in the germline V gene. CDR3 length: 14 residues. V gave up 6 bases and J gave up 0 bases; unmatched junction bases: 3. For the CDR3, the DNA is TGCGCCAGCACTACAGGGGGGAGCACAGATACGCAGTATTTT. As protein: CASTTGGSTDTQYF.

The chain combines TRBV6-5 with TRBJ1-5; the match to TRBD1 covers 7 bases. The V and J ends lost 8 bases and 0 bases, in that order; junction bases with no gene match: 4. This CDR3 comprises 14 residues. CDR1 is MNHEY and CDR2 is SVGAGI in the germline V gene. CDR3 region: CASRDRDSNQPQHF. The CDR3 DNA reads as TGTGCCAGCCGGGACAGAGATAGCAATCAGCCCCAGCATTTT.

This clone was found a few times. The genes are TRBV18 and TRBJ1-6; perhaps TRBD1 as D (6 bases). Germline CDR1 and CDR2: KGHSH and LQKENI. CDR3 length: 13 amino acids. Trimming shortened V by 4 bases and J by 10 bases, and 11 bases separated the two germline ends. CDR3 DNA sequence: TGTGCCAGCTCACAGGGGGTAGGGTCACCCCTCCACTTT. Its translation: CASSQGVGSPLHF.